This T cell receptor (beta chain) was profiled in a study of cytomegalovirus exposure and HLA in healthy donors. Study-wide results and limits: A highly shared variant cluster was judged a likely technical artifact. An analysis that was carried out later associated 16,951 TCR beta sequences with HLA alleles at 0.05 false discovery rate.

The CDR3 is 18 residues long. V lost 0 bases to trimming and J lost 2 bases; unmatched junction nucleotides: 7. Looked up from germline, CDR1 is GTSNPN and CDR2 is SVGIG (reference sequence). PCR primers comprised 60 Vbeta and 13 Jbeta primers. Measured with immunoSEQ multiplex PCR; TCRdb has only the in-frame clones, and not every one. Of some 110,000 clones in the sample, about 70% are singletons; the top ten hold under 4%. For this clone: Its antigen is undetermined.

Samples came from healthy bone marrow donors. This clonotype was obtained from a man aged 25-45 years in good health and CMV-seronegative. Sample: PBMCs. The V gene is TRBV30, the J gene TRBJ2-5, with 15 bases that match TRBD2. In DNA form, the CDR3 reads TGTGCCTGGAGTGTAGGGACTAGCGGGAGGCCAACACAAGAGACCCAGTACTTC. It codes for CAWSVGTSGRPTQETQYF.